A single sample is the source of the 21 T cell receptor beta chains below, sequenced in a study of T-cell memory formation after mild COVID-19. TCRdb re-analysed the 5' RACE reads in MiXCR, keeping a single row per CDR3 protein. This sample has a few hundred thousand distinct CDR3 sequences, with 20% to 25% found just once. Sequenced material: PBMCs or a T cell subset sorted from them (not recorded which). The receptors shown here come from an adult woman who had mild COVID-19 (a few samples of this study predate the infection). Cell type and time point are not known.

This chain links TRBV29-1 with TRBJ2-7, with D unclear. The CDR3 length is 13 residues. From germline, CDR1 is SQVTM and CDR2 ANQGSEA. V lost 0 bases and J lost 1, with 7 bases in between. DNA for the CDR3: TGCAGCGTTGAAGATCTCGAGTCCTACGAGCAGTACTTC. This sequence encodes CSVEDLESYEQYF.

The rearrangement joins TRBV10-3 to TRBJ1-2, with a weak D call TRBD1 (5 bases). Germline CDR1 reads ENHRY; CDR2 reads SYGVKD. The CDR3 contains 15 residues. V was clipped by 5 bases and J by 3 bases, with 16 bases between them. The CDR3 nucleotides are TGTGCCATCAGTCCTCGCTCAGGGTGGGACTATGGCTACACCTTC. Protein sequence: CAISPRSGWDYGYTF.

This clonotype has more than one count but fewer than ten. The chain recombines TRBV18 with TRBJ1-3; D ambiguous. V lost 0 bases, J lost 3 bases, and 6 bases lay in between. The V gene's germline CDR1 is KGHSH and CDR2 LQKENI. The CDR3 is 14 amino acids. CDR3 nucleotides: TGTGCCAGCTCACCACCAGGGAGTGGAAACACCATATATTTT. Translated, it gives CASSPPGSGNTIYF.

The V and J genes are TRBV6-5 and TRBJ2-3; D not resolved. V was pared by 5 bases and J by 0 bases, with 12 bases between. Germline-derived CDR1 and CDR2 are MNHEY and SVGAGI. The CDR3 totals 15 residues. DNA of the CDR3: TGTGCCAGCAGTCACGAGCAAGCTAGCACAGATACGCAGTATTTT. Protein product: CASSHEQASTDTQYF.

The chain employs TRBV20-1 and TRBJ2-5; tentative D call: TRBD2 (6 bases). In germline, CDR1 is DFQATT, CDR2 SNEGSKA (reference sequence). The CDR3 sequence is 12 residues long. Trimming cost V 7 bases and J 4 bases, with 13 bases left between them. CDR3 loop: CSVSAGRETQYF. The CDR3 nucleotides are TGCAGTGTGTCCGCGGGGAGAGAGACCCAGTACTTC.

This clonotype was detected a few times. This rearrangement joins TRBV7-6 to TRBJ2-2, with D hard to call. V was clipped by 0 bases and J by 7 bases, with 6 bases between them. From germline, CDR1 is SGHVS and CDR2 FNYEAQ. The CDR3 runs 13 residues. This CDR3 is CASSLAGGGELFF. The CDR3 nucleotides are TGTGCCAGCAGCTTAGCTGGCGGCGGGGAGCTGTTTTTT.

This chain uses TRBV5-1 with TRBJ2-3; D remains unclear. The CDR3 runs 14 residues. Between the trimmed V and J ends, which lost 2 bases and 1 base, there was a span of 8 bases. Germline V gives CDR1 SGHRS, CDR2 YFSETQ. The CDR3 DNA follows: TGCGCCAGCAGCTTCGACACCCGCACAGATACGCAGTATTTT. As protein: CASSFDTRTDTQYF. Full variable domain (outside the CDR3, taken from reference TRBV5-1 and TRBJ2-3): KAGVTQTPRYLIKTRGQQVTLSCSPISGHRSVSWYQQTPGQGLQFLFEYFSETQRNKGNFPGRFSGRQFSNSRSEMNVSTLELGDSALYLCASSFDTRTDTQYFGPGTRLTVL.

This clonotype was observed a few times. The CDR3, as DNA: TGTGCCAGCAGCTCCCTGTTGGCATGGAATTCACCCCTCCACTTT. It is translated as CASSSLLAWNSPLHF. V usage is TRBV7-2 and J usage is TRBJ1-6; D is unclear. The CDR3 length is 15 residues. Germline lookup yields CDR1 SGHTA and CDR2 FQGNSA. V was clipped by 4 bases and J by 7 bases, with 14 bases between them.

DNA of the CDR3: TGTGCCAGCAGCTTGGGGGTCGGGGGCCAGCCCCAGCATTTT. Its translation is CASSLGVGGQPQHF. The chain has TRBV5-5 and TRBJ1-5; the D gene is possibly TRBD1 (6 bases). Germline lookup yields CDR1 SGHKS and CDR2 YYEKEE (reference sequence). V lost 0 bases and J 7 bases, leaving 11 bases between the germline ends. This CDR3 region has 14 residues. The variable domain in full, with the rest retrieved from reference TRBV5-5 and TRBJ1-5, is DAGVTQSPTHLIKTRGQQVTLRCSPISGHKSVSWYQQVLGQGPQFIFQYYEKEERGRGNFPDRFSARQFPNYSSELNVNALLLGDSALYLCASSLGVGGQPQHFGDGTRLSIL.

The chain carries TRBV6-1 and TRBJ1-2; D is unclear. This CDR3 spans 13 amino acids. V was trimmed by 5 bases and J by 4 bases, leaving 11 bases between them. Germline V CDR1 and CDR2: MNHNS, SASEGT. This chain's CDR3 is CASSQRVVYGYTF. CDR3 in DNA: TGTGCCAGCAGTCAGAGGGTGGTCTATGGCTACACCTTC.

This clonotype was detected a few times. The chain employs TRBV5-1 and TRBJ2-7; 7 positions agree with TRBD1. The germline gives CDR1 SGHRS, CDR2 YFSETQ. CDR3 length equals 16 residues. Losses at the gene ends were 4 bases for V and 5 bases for J; bases not matched to a gene: 15. The CDR3 region is CASSALGQTNSDEQYF. CDR3 sequence (DNA): TGCGCCAGCAGCGCCCTGGGACAGACTAACTCGGACGAGCAGTACTTC.

J is TRBJ2-3 and V is TRBV12-3 or TRBV12-4; no reliable D call. Trimming removed 6 bases from V and 6 bases from J, with 10 bases in between. The CDR3 extends over 12 amino acids. CDR3 loop: CASSLPKDTQYF. CDR3 nucleotides: TGTGCCAGCAGCTTACCTAAGGATACGCAGTATTTT.

The chain links TRBV11-3 to TRBJ2-1; 13 nucleotides match TRBD2. Germline V gene data show CDR1 as SGHNT and CDR2 as YENEEA. V lost 4 bases, J lost 9 bases, and 3 bases stayed unmatched. This CDR3 comprises 14 residues. The CDR3 is CASSSRTSGSEQFF. The CDR3 DNA follows: TGTGCCAGCAGCTCGCGGACTAGCGGGAGTGAGCAGTTCTTC.

A few counts support this clonotype. The V call is TRBV24-1, the J call TRBJ2-5, with 9 bases that match TRBD1. The germline gives CDR1 KGHDR, CDR2 SFDVKD. This CDR3 comprises 15 residues. V gave up 3 bases and J gave up 5 bases; unmatched junction bases: 6. The CDR3: CATSDTGGVHETQYF. As DNA, the CDR3 is TGTGCCACCAGTGATACAGGGGGCGTCCACGAGACCCAGTACTTC.

J is TRBJ2-4 and V is TRBV12-3 or TRBV12-4; 10 positions match TRBD2. Unmatched junction bases numbered 6, after V lost 5 bases and J lost 2 bases. The CDR3 extends over 16 amino acids. The CDR3 reads CASSKRGGMTKNIQYF. The CDR3, as DNA: TGTGCCAGCAGTAAGCGGGGGGGCATGACCAAAAACATTCAGTACTTC.

The chain combines TRBV15 with TRBJ2-3; perhaps TRBD2 as D (7 bases). With 1 base removed from V and 1 base from J, the gap between germline ends came to 12 bases. CDR1 and CDR2 (germline): LNHNV, YYDKDF (reference sequence). The CDR3 has 16 residues. DNA for the CDR3: TGTGCCACCAGCAGAGCCGGAGGGGGGGGCACAGATACGCAGTATTTT. It encodes CATSRAGGGGTDTQYF.

This clonotype has more than one count but fewer than ten. The chain recombines TRBV4-1 with TRBJ2-3; 10 bases are shared with TRBD2. Per germline, CDR1 MGHRA and CDR2 YSYEKL. CDR3 size: 17 residues. J was trimmed by 3 bases and V by 2 bases; bases with no gene match: 8. CDR3 region: CASSQWVSGGVTDTQYF. CDR3 nucleotides: TGCGCCAGCAGCCAATGGGTGAGCGGGGGGGTTACAGATACGCAGTATTTT.

This chain joins TRBV4-1 and TRBJ1-5; D uncertain. There are 13 residues in the CDR3. Germline lookup yields CDR1 MGHRA and CDR2 YSYEKL. V lost 0 bases and J 9 bases, leaving 9 bases between the germline ends. The CDR3 region has the DNA TGCGCCAGCAGCCAAGATAAGTCGGGGCCCCAGCATTTT. It is translated as CASSQDKSGPQHF.

The sample holds a few counts of this clonotype. The V and J genes are TRBV7-2 and TRBJ2-3, with D possibly matching TRBD2 (6 bases). The germline V gene has CDR1 SGHTA and CDR2 FQGNSA. The CDR3 totals 15 residues. With 5 bases removed from V and 0 bases from J, the gap between germline ends came to 12 bases. The CDR3 loop is CASSPGGESTDTQYF. For the CDR3, the DNA is TGTGCCAGCAGCCCGGGCGGGGAGAGCACAGATACGCAGTATTTT.

This chain links TRBV27 with TRBJ2-5, with D tentatively TRBD1 (6 bases). Trimming removed 5 bases at V and 3 bases at J, with 10 bases between. This CDR3 spans 13 amino acids. Per germline, CDR1 MNHEY and CDR2 SMNVEV (reference sequence). The DNA for the CDR3 is TGTGCCAGCAGTCCTTACAGGGAAGAGACCCAGTACTTC. It yields the protein CASSPYREETQYF.

The rearrangement joins TRBV5-1 to TRBJ2-7; TRBD1 matches 7 bases. The V segment lost 0 bases and the J segment 3 bases; nucleotides outside the gene matches: 9. The germline gives CDR1 SGHRS, CDR2 YFSETQ. This CDR3 spans 16 amino acids. CDR3 sequence reads: CASSLGPGTDYYEQYF. CDR3 DNA sequence: TGCGCCAGCAGCTTGGGACCCGGGACAGACTACTACGAGCAGTACTTC.